These 5 T cell receptor beta chains were all obtained from the same sample, sequenced in a study of blood T cell repertoires in COVID-19. Sequenced by immunoSEQ multiplex PCR; TCRdb stores in-frame clones only, minus some. There are some 96,000 clones in the sample; about 82% occur only once, and 10% to 15% lies in the top ten. The sample comprised peripheral blood. All receptors derive from a man in his forties or fifties with active or convalescent COVID-19.

V and J are TRBV5-5 and TRBJ2-5; perhaps TRBD2 as D (6 bases). Germline-derived CDR1 and CDR2 are SGHKS and YYEKEE (reference sequence). This CDR3 has 14 residues. Trimming stripped 3 bases from V and 5 bases from J, with 14 bases between. The CDR3 sequence is CASSSRGSGETQYF. DNA for the CDR3: TGTGCCAGCAGCTCCCGGGGCAGCGGGGAGACCCAGTACTTC.

The rearrangement uses TRBV11-3 and TRBJ2-5; TRBD1 might be the D (5 bases). The CDR3 consists of 15 residues. V was clipped by 5 bases and J by 5 bases, with 18 bases between them. CDR1 is SGHNT, CDR2 YENEEA, per germline. CDR3 protein: CASSLGQAGLETQYF. Here the CDR3 DNA reads TGTGCCAGCAGCCTCGGGCAGGCAGGGTTGGAGACCCAGTACTTC.

The V and J genes are TRBV27 and TRBJ2-2; TRBD1 agrees at 7 bases. The J segment lost 3 bases and the V segment lost 4 bases, leaving 17 bases of the junction unmatched. The V gene's germline CDR1 is MNHEY and CDR2 SMNVEV (reference sequence). The CDR3 has 19 residues. This chain's CDR3 is CASSYGQAGTPLDTGELFF. CDR3 sequence (DNA): TGTGCCAGCAGTTACGGACAGGCCGGGACCCCTCTTGACACCGGGGAGCTGTTTTTT.

This chain connects TRBV24-1 to TRBJ1-1; D is unresolved. The V gene lost 6 bases and the J gene lost 3 bases, with 7 bases spanning the gap. Per the germline V gene, CDR1 is KGHDR and CDR2 is SFDVKD. This CDR3 has 12 residues. In nucleotides, the CDR3 is TGTGCCACCAGTTCTGAGGACACTGAAGCTTTCTTT. This encodes CATSSEDTEAFF.

The chain carries TRBV19 and TRBJ2-1; TRBD2 matches 7 bases. The CDR3 extends over 15 amino acids. The ends lost 4 bases at V and 8 bases at J; junction bases unmatched: 11. The germline V gene encodes CDR1 LNHDA and CDR2 SQIVND (reference sequence). CDR3 region: CASSRLAQIAYEQFF. Written as DNA, the CDR3 is TGTGCCAGTAGTAGACTAGCTCAAATTGCCTATGAGCAGTTCTTC.